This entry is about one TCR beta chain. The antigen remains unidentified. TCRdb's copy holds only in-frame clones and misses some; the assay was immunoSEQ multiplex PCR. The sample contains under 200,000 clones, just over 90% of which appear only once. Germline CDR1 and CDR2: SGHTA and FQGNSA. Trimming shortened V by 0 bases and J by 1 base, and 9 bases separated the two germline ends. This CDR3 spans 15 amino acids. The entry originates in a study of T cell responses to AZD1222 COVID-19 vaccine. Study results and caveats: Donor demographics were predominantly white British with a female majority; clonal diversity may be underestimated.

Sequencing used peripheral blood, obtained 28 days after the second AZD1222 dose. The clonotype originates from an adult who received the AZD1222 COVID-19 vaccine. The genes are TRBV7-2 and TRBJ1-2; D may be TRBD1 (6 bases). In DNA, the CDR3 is TGTGCCAGCAGCTTAGCAACAGGGTTTAACTATGGCTACACCTTC. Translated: CASSLATGFNYGYTF. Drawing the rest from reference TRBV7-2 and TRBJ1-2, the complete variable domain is GAGVSQSPSNKVTEKGKDVELRCDPISGHTALYWYRQSLGQGLEFLIYFQGNSAPDKSGLPSDRFSAERTGGSVSTLTIQRTQQEDSAVYLCASSLATGFNYGYTFGSGTRLTVV.